The T cell receptor beta chain described here comes from a study of blood T cell repertoires in COVID-19. Study-level background: Italy, Spain and the United States were the sources of the convalescent and acute COVID-19 samples. In each case, the material was cDNA or gDNA derived from T cells, B-cell-depleted T cells, or PBMCs.

Sequenced by immunoSEQ multiplex PCR; TCRdb stores in-frame clones only, minus some. The sample carries roughly 200,000 clones, around 76% recorded once. Germline V CDR1 and CDR2: MNHNY, SVGAGI (reference sequence). Trimming removed 6 bases at V and 0 bases at J, with 14 bases between. The CDR3 covers 15 residues. Sequenced sample: peripheral blood. V is TRBV6-6 and J is TRBJ1-2, with a tentative D call TRBD1 (6 bases). This TCR was sampled from a woman aged 50 to 60 with active or convalescent COVID-19. This chain's CDR3 is CASSQNQGSNYGYTF. The CDR3 DNA reads TGTGCCAGCAGCCAGAACCAGGGGTCTAACTATGGCTACACCTTC.